This TCR beta chain is from a study of shared clonotypes between healthy human individuals. Broader study findings: Represented diversity, genetic and exposure-history alike, was limited by few donors.

A note on this clone: The antigen is not known.

TCRdb's table, derived via immunoSEQ multiplex PCR, lists solely in-frame clones and lacks some. The table records over a million clones, around three quarters of them present only once. The origin of this receptor is a man aged 18-30 years in good health. Some clones in this sample may be carry-over from other donors' samples. The sequenced sample consisted of memory CD4+ T cells from PBMCs. Regarding subset: CD45RA-negative fraction.

CDR3 sequence reads: CASSIRQVSAKNIQYF. CDR3 DNA sequence: TGTGCCAGTAGTATAAGACAGGTCTCGGCCAAAAACATTCAGTACTTC. The rearrangement links TRBV19 to TRBJ2-4; D may be TRBD1 (6 bases). Looked up from germline, CDR1 is LNHDA and CDR2 is SQIVND (reference sequence). The CDR3 sequence is 16 residues long. The V end lost 2 bases, the J end lost 1 base, and 12 bases lay between the germline ends.